The 23 T cell receptor beta chains presented below share a single source sample, sequenced in a study of radiation and T cells in renal cell carcinoma. Treatment noted: 15 Gy SBRT to primary tumor, nephrectomy 4 weeks later. Some clones are missing from TCRdb's copy, which holds only in-frame ones; the method was immunoSEQ multiplex PCR. The repertoire includes 10,000 to 15,000 clones, 25% to 35% of them detected once, and roughly 15% sits in the top ten. Sample: tumor tissue, taken from a patient whose treatment included radiotherapy and nephrectomy. Receptors were obtained from a man aged 60-69 years with renal cell carcinoma.

The chain carries TRBV5-6 and TRBJ2-2; D could derive from TRBD1 or TRBD2 (5 bases each). Germline-derived CDR1 and CDR2 are SGHDT and YYEEEE. Trimming stripped 4 bases from V and 1 base from J, with 14 bases between. This CDR3 has 16 residues. CDR3 nucleotide sequence: TGTGCCAGCAGCCAGGCCGGGACGGTGAACACCGGGGAGCTGTTTTTT. Its translation: CASSQAGTVNTGELFF.

The V gene is TRBV29-1, the J gene TRBJ2-1; D call uncertain. Trimming stripped 2 bases from V and 7 bases from J, with 9 bases between. The germline V gene has CDR1 SQVTM and CDR2 ANQGSEA. The CDR3 consists of 12 residues. Here the CDR3 reads CSVEMEWNEQFF. The CDR3 DNA sequence: TGCAGCGTTGAAATGGAGTGGAATGAGCAGTTCTTC.

This clone was recorded a few times. The J gene is TRBJ1-2, the V gene TRBV5-1, with no clear D. Trimming cost V 0 bases and J 4 bases, with 7 bases left between them. This CDR3 comprises 13 residues. Germline CDR1 and CDR2: SGHRS and YFSETQ. The DNA for the CDR3 is TGCGCCAGCAGCTTGGGTGTGAGCTATGGCTACACCTTC. This translates into CASSLGVSYGYTF.

This clone was observed a handful of times. The rearrangement links TRBV9 to TRBJ2-7; D is perhaps TRBD2 (5 bases). Germline assignment: CDR1 SGDLS and CDR2 YYNGEE. The CDR3 is 13 residues long. The V end was cut by 1 base, the J end by 4 bases, with 9 bases between. CDR3 sequence: CASSVSGGYEQYF. CDR3 nucleotide sequence: TGTGCCAGCAGCGTAAGTGGCGGGTACGAGCAGTACTTC.

This chain joins TRBV9 and TRBJ2-3; 8 nucleotides align to TRBD1. After removal of 4 bases from V and 5 bases from J, the junction contained 9 bases not matched to a gene. Germline values: CDR1 SGDLS, CDR2 YYNGEE. The CDR3 has 15 residues. CDR3 nucleotide sequence: TGTGCCAGCAGCCCGAGGACAGGGATGTTAGATACGCAGTATTTT. Translated, it gives CASSPRTGMLDTQYF.

The chain carries TRBV2 and TRBJ2-7; 8 nucleotides match TRBD2. The germline V gene has CDR1 SNHLY and CDR2 FYNNEI. V shed 4 bases and J 2 bases; nucleotides not matched to a gene: 4. The CDR3 covers 14 residues. CDR3 region: CASSAGLVPYEQYV. CDR3 in DNA: TGTGCCAGCAGTGCGGGACTAGTCCCCTACGAGCAGTACGTC.

The chain links TRBV19 to TRBJ1-1; no definite D call. The CDR3 runs 16 residues. V lost 3 bases to trimming and J lost 1 base, with 15 bases between them. Germline V lookup: CDR1 LNHDA, CDR2 SQIVND (reference sequence). The CDR3 bases are TGTGCCAGTAGTATCCCCCTCGGTCTGGGGAACACTGAAGCTTTCTTT. Amino acids: CASSIPLGLGNTEAFF.

This clone was counted only a few times. The chain couples TRBV29-1 to TRBJ1-2; no reliable D call. The ends were cut back, 3 bases at V and 1 base at J, with 9 bases in the middle. The CDR3 loop spans 13 amino acids. CDR1 is SQVTM and CDR2 is ANQGSEA in the germline V gene. CDR3 nucleotides: TGCAGCGTTGAGTGGAGCGGTAACTATGGCTACACCTTC. Translated: CSVEWSGNYGYTF.

This clone showed up just a few times. The chain employs TRBV9 and TRBJ2-7, with D possibly being TRBD2 (7 bases). The germline V and J ends were trimmed by 7 bases and 3 bases, with 17 bases remaining between them. Germline V gene sequence: CDR1 SGDLS, CDR2 YYNGEE. CDR3 length: 14 residues. This CDR3 is CASSLGGADYEQYF. The CDR3 bases are TGTGCCAGCTCCTTGGGGGGGGCTGACTACGAGCAGTACTTC. The whole variable domain, remainder taken from reference TRBV9 and TRBJ2-7, is DSGVTQTPKHLITATGQRVTLRCSPRSGDLSVYWYQQSLDQGLQFLIQYYNGEERAKGNILERFSAQQFPDLHSELNLSSLELGDSALYFCASSLGGADYEQYFGPGTRLTVT.

This clone has just a few counts. This rearrangement joins TRBV4-1 to TRBJ2-3; TRBD2 matches 7 bases. CDR1 and CDR2 (germline): MGHRA, YSYEKL. V trimming: 0 bases; J trimming: 5 bases; junction bases outside the gene matches: 11. The CDR3 contains 17 residues. The CDR3 spells CASSQDRAGARGDTQYF. CDR3 bases: TGCGCCAGCAGCCAAGATCGGGCGGGAGCTCGCGGAGATACGCAGTATTTT.

In this sample, this clone is medium-sized. V is TRBV19 and J is TRBJ1-5; 7 bases map to TRBD1. Germline V gene data show CDR1 as LNHDA and CDR2 as SQIVND (reference sequence). The trim removed 4 bases at V and 7 bases at J, leaving 7 bases unmatched. This CDR3 is 14 amino acids long. This CDR3 reads CASSTPGQSQPQHF. The CDR3 DNA sequence: TGTGCCAGTAGTACCCCGGGACAGTCCCAGCCCCAGCATTTT.

The rearrangement uses TRBV5-1 and TRBJ2-1; D gene ambiguous. Germline V gene data show CDR1 as SGHRS and CDR2 as YFSETQ. The V end was cut by 0 bases, the J end by 4 bases, with 17 bases between. CDR3 length: 17 residues. This CDR3 reads CASSLGPLGISYNEQFF. As DNA, the CDR3 is TGCGCCAGCAGCTTGGGCCCTCTGGGGATCTCATACAATGAGCAGTTCTTC.

This clone has ten or more counts. This chain links TRBV10-1 with TRBJ1-3; D is unclear. Per the germline V gene, CDR1 is WNHNN and CDR2 is SYGVQD (reference sequence). The CDR3 spans 13 residues. The V gene lost 0 bases and the J gene lost 1 base, with 1 base spanning the gap. Written as DNA, the CDR3 is TGCGCCAGCAGTGAGTCTTCTGGAAACACCATATATTTT. Encoded protein: CASSESSGNTIYF.

This clone has more than one count but fewer than ten. V gene TRBV7-9 combines with J gene TRBJ2-5; no definite D call. V was cut by 6 bases and J by 5 bases, with 13 bases left in between. The CDR3 runs 13 residues. Germline loops: CDR1 SEHNR, CDR2 FQNEAQ (reference sequence). The CDR3 spells CASRSSIRETQYF. The DNA of the CDR3 is TGTGCCAGCAGATCCTCGATTCGGGAGACCCAGTACTTC.

V gene TRBV29-1 combines with J gene TRBJ2-2; 9 bases are shared with TRBD1. The germline CDR1 and CDR2 sequences are SQVTM and ANQGSEA. This CDR3 is 14 amino acids long. V shed 5 bases, J shed 3 bases, and the junction held 4 bases outside the gene matches. DNA for the CDR3: TGCAGCGTTCGCCGGGACAGGGACACCGGGGAGCTGTTTTTT. Translation: CSVRRDRDTGELFF.

Relative to its sample, this clone is medium-sized. In the same sample, other DNA sequences code for this CDR3. This rearrangement joins TRBV30 to TRBJ1-2, with TRBD1 as a possible D gene (5 bases). V lost 0 bases to trimming and J lost 0 bases, with 8 bases between them. CDR1 is GTSNPN, CDR2 SVGIG, per germline (reference sequence). The CDR3 runs to 14 residues. CDR3 sequence reads: CAWSVGTANYGYTF. The DNA of the CDR3 is TGTGCCTGGAGTGTAGGGACGGCTAACTATGGCTACACCTTC.

This clone was seen a handful of times. The chain combines TRBV6-1 with TRBJ2-1; 7 bases align to TRBD2. The CDR3 spans 13 residues. CDR1 and CDR2 (germline): MNHNS, SASEGT. The trim removed 10 bases at V and 7 bases at J, leaving 10 bases unmatched. The CDR3 here is CAIRVAGGNEQFF. In DNA, the CDR3 is TGTGCCATCCGGGTAGCGGGTGGTAATGAGCAGTTCTTC.

This clone has a handful of counts. The V gene is TRBV6-5, the J gene TRBJ2-5; TRBD1 matches at 9 bases. The J segment lost 5 bases and the V segment lost 1 base, leaving 5 bases of the junction unmatched. The CDR3 consists of 15 residues. The germline CDR1 and CDR2 sequences are MNHEY and SVGAGI. The CDR3 bases are TGTGCCAGCAGTTACTTCGGGACAGGGTTGGAGACCCAGTACTTC. Amino acids: CASSYFGTGLETQYF.

There are a few counts of this clone. V is TRBV30 and J is TRBJ1-2; D is unclear. CDR1 and CDR2 (germline): GTSNPN, SVGIG (reference sequence). V lost 0 bases and J lost 2, with 7 bases in between. This CDR3 comprises 13 residues. The CDR3 sequence is CAWSVGLNYGYTF. The CDR3 nucleotides are TGTGCCTGGAGTGTTGGGTTAAACTATGGCTACACCTTC.

V is TRBV11-3 and J is TRBJ2-3, with 12 nucleotides matching TRBD2. The germline gives CDR1 SGHNT, CDR2 YENEEA. With 2 bases clipped from V and 0 bases from J, the junction kept 3 bases outside the gene matches. CDR3 length: 17 residues. CDR3 amino acids: CASSLLAGGPSTDTQYF. CDR3 bases: TGTGCCAGCAGCTTACTAGCGGGAGGGCCAAGCACAGATACGCAGTATTTT.

The rearrangement links TRBV6-5 to TRBJ1-5; TRBD1 matches at 9 bases. Germline CDR1 MNHEY, CDR2 SVGAGI. This CDR3 comprises 13 residues. The J segment lost 5 bases and the V segment lost 6 bases, leaving 2 bases of the junction unmatched. CDR3 coding DNA: TGTGCCAGCAGAGGGACAGGGTATCAGCCCCAGCATTTT. Its translation is CASRGTGYQPQHF.

This rearrangement joins TRBV29-1 to TRBJ1-1, with D unclear. This CDR3 region has 12 residues. V gave up 2 bases and J gave up 12 bases, with 16 bases separating them. In germline, CDR1 is SQVTM, CDR2 ANQGSEA. The CDR3: CSVESGPRVTFF. The CDR3 region has the DNA TGCAGCGTTGAATCGGGTCCCCGAGTAACTTTCTTT.

A few counts support this clone. This chain links TRBV2 with TRBJ1-2, with no clear D. The CDR3 runs to 13 residues. V gave up 7 bases and J gave up 4 bases, with 13 bases separating them. Looked up from germline, CDR1 is SNHLY and CDR2 is FYNNEI. As DNA, the CDR3 is TGTGCCAGCACCCGGTCCAAGCTCTATGGCTACACCTTC. Its translation: CASTRSKLYGYTF.